Sequencing of this T cell receptor (beta chain) was carried out in a study of PD-1 blockade in mismatch repair-deficient tumors. About the study: Patients had about eleven mismatch repair-deficient cancer types and were previously treated and progressing.

Profiled with immunoSEQ multiplex PCR; TCRdb holds only in-frame clones, not every one. The table lists roughly 130,000 clones, roughly 90% of them singletons. TCRs were sequenced from a few patients responding to pembrolizumab. Between the trimmed V and J ends, which lost 3 bases and 5 bases, there was a span of 7 bases. The germline V gene has CDR1 LNHNV and CDR2 YYDKDF (reference sequence). The CDR3 runs to 12 residues. The chain joins TRBV15 to TRBJ1-2, with a weak D call TRBD1 (5 bases). The sequencing used peripheral blood, collected 72 weeks after starting pembrolizumab. The TCR originated in an adult with mismatch repair-deficient cancer. The CDR3 is CATSSGGYGYTF. The CDR3 DNA reads TGTGCCACCAGCAGCGGGGGGTATGGCTACACCTTC.